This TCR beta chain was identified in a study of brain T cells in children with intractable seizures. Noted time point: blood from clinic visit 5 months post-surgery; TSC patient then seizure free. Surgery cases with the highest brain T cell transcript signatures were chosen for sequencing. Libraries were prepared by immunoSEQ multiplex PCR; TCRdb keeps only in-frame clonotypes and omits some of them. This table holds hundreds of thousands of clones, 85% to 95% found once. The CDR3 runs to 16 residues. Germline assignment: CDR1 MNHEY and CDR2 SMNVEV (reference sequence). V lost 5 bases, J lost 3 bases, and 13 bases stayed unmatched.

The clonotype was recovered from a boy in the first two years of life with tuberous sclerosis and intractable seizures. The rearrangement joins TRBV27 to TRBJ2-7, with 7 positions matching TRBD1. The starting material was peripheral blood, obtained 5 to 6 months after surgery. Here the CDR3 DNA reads TGTGCCAGCAGTCTAAGGTCAGGGGGAGTTGGCTACGAGCAGTACTTC. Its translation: CASSLRSGGVGYEQYF.